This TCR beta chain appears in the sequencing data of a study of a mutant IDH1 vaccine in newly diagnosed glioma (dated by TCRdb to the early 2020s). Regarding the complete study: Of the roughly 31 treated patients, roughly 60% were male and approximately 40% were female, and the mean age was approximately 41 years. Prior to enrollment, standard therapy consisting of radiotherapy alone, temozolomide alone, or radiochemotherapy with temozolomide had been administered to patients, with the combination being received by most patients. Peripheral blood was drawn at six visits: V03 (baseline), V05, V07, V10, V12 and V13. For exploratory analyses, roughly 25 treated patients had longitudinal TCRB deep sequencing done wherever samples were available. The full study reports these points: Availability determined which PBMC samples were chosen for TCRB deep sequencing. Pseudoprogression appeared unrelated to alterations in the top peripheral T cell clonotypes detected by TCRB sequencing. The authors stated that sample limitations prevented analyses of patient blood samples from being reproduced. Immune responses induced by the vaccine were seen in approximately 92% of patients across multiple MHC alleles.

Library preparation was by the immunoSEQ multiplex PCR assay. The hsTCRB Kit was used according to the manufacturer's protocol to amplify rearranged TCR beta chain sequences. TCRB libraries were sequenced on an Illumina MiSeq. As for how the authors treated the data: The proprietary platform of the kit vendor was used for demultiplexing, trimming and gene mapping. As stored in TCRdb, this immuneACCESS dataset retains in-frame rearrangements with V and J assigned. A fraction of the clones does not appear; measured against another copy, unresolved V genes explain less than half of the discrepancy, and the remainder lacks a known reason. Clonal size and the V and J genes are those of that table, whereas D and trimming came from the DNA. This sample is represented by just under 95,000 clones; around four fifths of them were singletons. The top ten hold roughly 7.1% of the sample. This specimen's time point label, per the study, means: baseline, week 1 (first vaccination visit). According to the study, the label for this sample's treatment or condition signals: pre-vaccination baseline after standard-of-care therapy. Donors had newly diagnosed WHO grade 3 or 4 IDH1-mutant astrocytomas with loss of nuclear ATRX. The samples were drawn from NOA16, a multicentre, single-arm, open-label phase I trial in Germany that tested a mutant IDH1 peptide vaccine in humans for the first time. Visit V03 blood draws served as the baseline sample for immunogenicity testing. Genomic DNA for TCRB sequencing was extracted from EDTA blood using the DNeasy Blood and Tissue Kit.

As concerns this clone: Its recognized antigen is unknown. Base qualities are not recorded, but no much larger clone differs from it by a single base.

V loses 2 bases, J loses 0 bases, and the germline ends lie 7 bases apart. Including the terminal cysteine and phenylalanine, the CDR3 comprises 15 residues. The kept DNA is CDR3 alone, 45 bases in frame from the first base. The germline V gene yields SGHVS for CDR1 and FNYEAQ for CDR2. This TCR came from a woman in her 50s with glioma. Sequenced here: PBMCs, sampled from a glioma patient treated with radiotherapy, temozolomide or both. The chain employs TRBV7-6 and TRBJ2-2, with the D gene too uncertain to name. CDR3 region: CASSLKTANTGELFF. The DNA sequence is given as TGTGCCAGCAGCTTAAAAACAGCGAACACCGGGGAGCTGTTTTTT. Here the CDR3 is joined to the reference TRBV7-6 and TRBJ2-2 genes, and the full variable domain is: GAGVSQSPRYKVTKRGQDVALRCDPISGHVSLYWYRQALGQGPEFLTYFNYEAQQDKSGLPNDRFSAERPEGSISTLTIQRTEQRDSAMYRCASSLKTANTGELFFGEGSRLTVL.